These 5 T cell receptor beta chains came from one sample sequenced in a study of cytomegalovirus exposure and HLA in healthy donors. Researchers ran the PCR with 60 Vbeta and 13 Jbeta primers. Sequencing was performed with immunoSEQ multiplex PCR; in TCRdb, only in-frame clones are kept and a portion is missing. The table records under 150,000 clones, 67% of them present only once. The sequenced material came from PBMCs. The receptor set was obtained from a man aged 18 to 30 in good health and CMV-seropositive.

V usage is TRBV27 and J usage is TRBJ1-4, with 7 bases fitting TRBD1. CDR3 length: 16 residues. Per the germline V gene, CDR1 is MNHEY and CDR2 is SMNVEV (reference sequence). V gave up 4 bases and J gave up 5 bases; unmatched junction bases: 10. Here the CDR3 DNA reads TGTGCCAGCAGTTCTCAAGACAGGGTCGGGAATGAAAAACTGTTTTTT. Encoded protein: CASSSQDRVGNEKLFF. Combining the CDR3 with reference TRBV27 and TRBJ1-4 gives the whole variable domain EAQVTQNPRYLITVTGKKLTVTCSQNMNHEYMSWYRQDPGLGLRQIYYSMNVEVTDKGDVPEGYKVSRKEKRNFPLILESPSPNQTSLYFCASSSQDRVGNEKLFFGSGTQLSVL.

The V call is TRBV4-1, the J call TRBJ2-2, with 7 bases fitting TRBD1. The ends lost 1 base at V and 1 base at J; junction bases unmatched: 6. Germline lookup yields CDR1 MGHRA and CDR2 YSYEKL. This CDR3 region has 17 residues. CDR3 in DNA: TGCGCCAGCAGCCAAGGCGGCAGGGGGTGGAACACCGGGGAGCTGTTTTTT. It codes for CASSQGGRGWNTGELFF.

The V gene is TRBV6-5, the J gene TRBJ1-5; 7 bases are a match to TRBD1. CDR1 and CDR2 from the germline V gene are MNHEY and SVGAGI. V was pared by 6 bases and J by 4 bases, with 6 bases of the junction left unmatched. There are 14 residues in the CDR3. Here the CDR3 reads CASSGTDNNQPQHF. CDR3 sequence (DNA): TGTGCCAGCAGCGGGACAGATAATAATCAGCCCCAGCATTTT.

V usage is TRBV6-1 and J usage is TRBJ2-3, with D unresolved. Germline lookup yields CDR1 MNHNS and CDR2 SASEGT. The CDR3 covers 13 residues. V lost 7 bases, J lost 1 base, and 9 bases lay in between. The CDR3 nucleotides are TGTGCCAGCACTATGCTCGGCACAGATACGCAGTATTTT. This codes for CASTMLGTDTQYF.

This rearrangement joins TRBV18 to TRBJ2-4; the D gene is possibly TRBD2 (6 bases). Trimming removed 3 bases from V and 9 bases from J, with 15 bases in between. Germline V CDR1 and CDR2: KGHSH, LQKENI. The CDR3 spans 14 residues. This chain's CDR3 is CASSPGGDGSIQYF. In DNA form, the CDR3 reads TGTGCCAGCTCACCGGGGGGAGATGGTAGCATTCAGTACTTC.